This T cell receptor (beta chain) is from a study of blood T cells in healthy people across ages. Germline V CDR1 and CDR2: DFQATT, SNEGSKA (reference sequence). V lost 3 bases, J lost 5 bases, and 8 bases stayed unmatched. CDR3 length: 15 residues. Together with a sample-barcoded 5' primer, a J-beta primer mix was included in a second PCR lasting about 6 to 12 cycles. TCRdb itself ran the 5' RACE reads through MiXCR, one entry per CDR3 protein. This sample yields hundreds of thousands of distinct CDR3 sequences, of which around 24% are seen a single time; 8.7% belongs to the top ten. These data also featured in a second study, about T cells of mothers and their children.

The TCR comes from a boy between 10 and 17 years old in good health. The chain employs TRBV20-1 and TRBJ2-7; 12 positions agree with TRBD2. Sequencing was performed on blood. The CDR3 loop is CSASRLAGVVNEQYF. The CDR3 nucleotides read TGCAGTGCTAGTCGACTAGCGGGAGTTGTGAACGAGCAGTACTTC.